The clone carrying this TCR beta chain occurred many times. Its antigen is unidentified. An end of the junction differs from the germline gene, which may be a read error. The sample originates from a study of T cells after yellow fever vaccination. Study results and limitations: Clonotype sharing between CD4 and CD8 compartments was small. Subsequent to the booster, the majority of primary-vaccination clones reappeared (96% CD4, approximately 85% CD8).

Per the germline V gene, CDR1 is SGHTA and CDR2 is FQGNSA. CDR3 size: 14 residues. TCR cDNA was made by 5'RACE template switching, adding a universal primer site and UMIs. One entry per CDR3 protein, called by TCRdb with MiXCR from the 5' RACE reads. The table has 400,000 or so distinct CDR3 sequences, 9.5% to 13% seen once. The chain carries TRBV7-2 and TRBJ1-5; D gene ambiguous. The clonotype was recovered from a man between 18 and 29 years old who received the YFV17D yellow fever vaccine. Sample: PBMCs, taken on the day of the first yellow fever vaccination. CDR3 region: CASSLGNSNQPQHF. The CDR3 DNA sequence: TGCGCCAGCAGCTTGGGCAATAGCAATCAGCCCCAGCATTTT.